This is a list of T cell receptor beta chains from one sample in a study of cytomegalovirus exposure and HLA in healthy donors. Clones were read by immunoSEQ multiplex PCR, and TCRdb kept only the in-frame ones, dropping some. The sample consists of about 160,000 clones, about three quarters of them appearing once. The sample taken for sequencing was PBMCs. Source of these receptors: a woman in her twenties or thirties in good health and CMV-seronegative. CDR3s include the opening cysteine and the closing phenylalanine or tryptophan. The order of the fields is D gene, J gene, V gene, clone size, CDR3 DNA, CDR3 protein. A D gene is named only where the DNA matches it firmly. Part of the rows lack a size; the others show once, few, many or a class for expanded clones.

d_call: TRBD1; j_call: TRBJ1-5; v_call: TRBV28; clone_size: .; cdr3_nt: TGTGCCAGCAGTCGCCTTCCCGACAGGGGCAGCAATCAGCCCCAGCATTTT; cdr3_aa: CASSRLPDRGSNQPQHF
d_call: .; j_call: TRBJ1-1; v_call: TRBV7-9; clone_size: .; cdr3_nt: TGTGCCAGCAGCTCAGGACAAGAAGCTTTCTTT; cdr3_aa: CASSSGQEAFF
d_call: TRBD2; j_call: TRBJ2-5; v_call: TRBV12-5; clone_size: .; cdr3_nt: TGTGCTAGTGGTTTCTCCGGGGGGATGGAGACCCAGTACTTC; cdr3_aa: CASGFSGGMETQYF
d_call: .; j_call: TRBJ2-7; v_call: TRBV4-3; clone_size: .; cdr3_nt: TGCGCCAGCAGCCAAGAATCTCGGGACACGTCCTACGAGCAGTACTTC; cdr3_aa: CASSQESRDTSYEQYF
d_call: TRBD2; j_call: TRBJ2-1; v_call: TRBV5-1; clone_size: .; cdr3_nt: TGCGCCAGCAGCTTGTTCGTTAGCGGGAGGAATGAGCAGTTCTTC; cdr3_aa: CASSLFVSGRNEQFF
d_call: TRBD1; j_call: TRBJ2-5; v_call: TRBV5-1; clone_size: .; cdr3_nt: TGCGCCAGCAGCTTCACAGGGGGGTACCAAGAGACCCAGTACTTC; cdr3_aa: CASSFTGGYQETQYF
d_call: .; j_call: TRBJ2-5; v_call: TRBV28; clone_size: .; cdr3_nt: TGTGCCAGCAGTTACAGGGAGACCCAGTACTTC; cdr3_aa: CASSYRETQYF
d_call: .; j_call: TRBJ2-7; v_call: TRBV4-2; clone_size: .; cdr3_nt: TGTGCCAGCAGCCATAACTACAGGGCATCCTCCTACGAGCAGTACTTC; cdr3_aa: CASSHNYRASSYEQYF
d_call: .; j_call: TRBJ2-1; v_call: TRBV6-1; clone_size: .; cdr3_nt: TGTGCCAGCAGTGTGGAGTGGAGCTTTGAGCAGTTCTTC; cdr3_aa: CASSVEWSFEQFF
d_call: TRBD1; j_call: TRBJ2-1; v_call: TRBV5-1; clone_size: .; cdr3_nt: TGCGCCAGCAGCTTGAGGACAGGGAGTTACAATGAGCAGTTCTTC; cdr3_aa: CASSLRTGSYNEQFF
d_call: .; j_call: TRBJ2-3; v_call: TRBV7-6; clone_size: .; cdr3_nt: TGTGCCAGCAGCGCAAAAGAGGGGGGGACAACGCAGTATTTT; cdr3_aa: CASSAKEGGTTQYF
d_call: TRBD1; j_call: TRBJ2-7; v_call: TRBV4-3; clone_size: .; cdr3_nt: TGCGCCAGCAGCCTTGACAGGGCCCCGGGAACCTACGAGCAGTACTTC; cdr3_aa: CASSLDRAPGTYEQYF
d_call: TRBD1; j_call: TRBJ1-2; v_call: TRBV18; clone_size: .; cdr3_nt: TGTGCCAGCTCGGCAGGGACAGGGAACGGCTACACCTTC; cdr3_aa: CASSAGTGNGYTF
d_call: TRBD1; j_call: TRBJ2-7; v_call: TRBV19; clone_size: .; cdr3_nt: TGTGCCAGTAGTAGGGACAGGGTCGAGTTCTACGAGCAGTACTTC; cdr3_aa: CASSRDRVEFYEQYF
d_call: TRBD1; j_call: TRBJ1-1; v_call: TRBV28; clone_size: once; cdr3_nt: TGTGCCAGCCTGTTTGACAGGGGAAACACTGAAGCTTTCTTT; cdr3_aa: CASLFDRGNTEAFF
d_call: .; j_call: TRBJ1-4; v_call: TRBV6-1; clone_size: .; cdr3_nt: TGTGCCAGCAGTTTGGACAACGGGAGGGAGTTTTTT; cdr3_aa: CASSLDNGREFF
d_call: .; j_call: TRBJ2-6; v_call: TRBV5-1; clone_size: .; cdr3_nt: TGCGCCAGCAGCTTGGTAGGTAGCCTAGCACTCTCTGGGGCCAACGTCCTGACTTTC; cdr3_aa: CASSLVGSLALSGANVLTF
d_call: .; j_call: TRBJ1-4; v_call: TRBV2; clone_size: .; cdr3_nt: TGTGCCAGCATCTTAAAGGTTGGCGGTTCAACTAATGAAAAACTGTTTTTT; cdr3_aa: CASILKVGGSTNEKLFF
d_call: .; j_call: TRBJ2-7; v_call: TRBV19; clone_size: .; cdr3_nt: TGTGCCAGTAGTCTGGGACTGAGCTCCTACGAGCAGTACTTC; cdr3_aa: CASSLGLSSYEQYF
d_call: TRBD2; j_call: TRBJ2-3; v_call: TRBV6-1; clone_size: .; cdr3_nt: TGTGCCATCCGCGGGCTAGCGGGACCAGGGGATACGCAGTATTTT; cdr3_aa: CAIRGLAGPGDTQYF
d_call: .; j_call: TRBJ2-3; v_call: TRBV7-8; clone_size: .; cdr3_nt: TGTGCCAGCAGCTTAAGAACGGCAGATACGCAGTATTTT; cdr3_aa: CASSLRTADTQYF
d_call: .; j_call: TRBJ1-1; v_call: TRBV11-1; clone_size: .; cdr3_nt: TGTGCCAGCAGCCCGGCGGGCCGTAACACTGAAGCTTTCTTT; cdr3_aa: CASSPAGRNTEAFF
d_call: TRBD2; j_call: TRBJ2-5; v_call: TRBV19; clone_size: .; cdr3_nt: TGTGCCAGTAGTAACCTAGCGGGGGGGCCGGAGACCCAGTACTTC; cdr3_aa: CASSNLAGGPETQYF
d_call: .; j_call: TRBJ2-1; v_call: TRBV15; clone_size: .; cdr3_nt: TGTGCCACCAGCAGAGACCGACAGGAATTTGAGCAGTTCTTC; cdr3_aa: CATSRDRQEFEQFF
d_call: TRBD1; j_call: TRBJ1-1; v_call: TRBV6-5; clone_size: .; cdr3_nt: TGTGCCAGCAGCAGTACAGGGGGCACTGAAGCTTTCTTT; cdr3_aa: CASSSTGGTEAFF
d_call: .; j_call: TRBJ1-5; v_call: TRBV28; clone_size: .; cdr3_nt: TGTGCCAGCCTTTTTAGTTATAGCAATCAGCCCCAGCATTTT; cdr3_aa: CASLFSYSNQPQHF
d_call: .; j_call: TRBJ2-7; v_call: TRBV5-5; clone_size: .; cdr3_nt: TGTGCCAGCAGCGCTGCTACCTACGAGCAGTACTTC; cdr3_aa: CASSAATYEQYF
d_call: .; j_call: TRBJ2-1; v_call: TRBV7-9; clone_size: .; cdr3_nt: TGTGCCAGCAGCTTAGGACAGAACAATGAGCAGTTCTTC; cdr3_aa: CASSLGQNNEQFF
d_call: .; j_call: TRBJ1-5; v_call: TRBV19; clone_size: .; cdr3_nt: TGTGCCAGTAGAACCAGGACAGAAAATCAGCCCCAGCATTTT; cdr3_aa: CASRTRTENQPQHF
d_call: .; j_call: TRBJ1-2; v_call: TRBV9; clone_size: .; cdr3_nt: TGTGCCAGCAGCGGGACGGGACATTACTATGGCTACACCTTC; cdr3_aa: CASSGTGHYYGYTF
d_call: .; j_call: TRBJ2-3; v_call: TRBV19; clone_size: .; cdr3_nt: TGTGCCAGTAGTGAAGGGGCAGGGGGCACAGATACGCAGTATTTT; cdr3_aa: CASSEGAGGTDTQYF